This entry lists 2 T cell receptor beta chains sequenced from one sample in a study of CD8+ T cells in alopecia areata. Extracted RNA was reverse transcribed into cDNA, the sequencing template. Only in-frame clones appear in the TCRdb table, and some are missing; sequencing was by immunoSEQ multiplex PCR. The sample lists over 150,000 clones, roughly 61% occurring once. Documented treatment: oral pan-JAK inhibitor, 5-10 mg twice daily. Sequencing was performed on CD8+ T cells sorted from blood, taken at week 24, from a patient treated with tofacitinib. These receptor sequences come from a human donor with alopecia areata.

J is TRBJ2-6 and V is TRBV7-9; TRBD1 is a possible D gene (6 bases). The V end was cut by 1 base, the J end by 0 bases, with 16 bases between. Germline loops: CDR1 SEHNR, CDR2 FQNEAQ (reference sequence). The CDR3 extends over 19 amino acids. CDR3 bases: TGTGCCAGCAGCTTAGATCCAGGGGCCGGTTTCTCTGGGGCCAACGTCCTGACTTTC. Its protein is CASSLDPGAGFSGANVLTF.

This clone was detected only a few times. The CDR3 DNA is TGTGCCAGCAGTGTCTGGGTTGGCGAGCAGTACTTC. It yields the protein CASSVWVGEQYF. This chain uses TRBV6-1 with TRBJ2-7; D unresolved. V gave up 4 bases and J gave up 6 bases, with 10 bases separating them. CDR1 is MNHNS and CDR2 is SASEGT in the germline V gene. The CDR3 is made up of 12 amino acids.